These T cell receptor beta chains were read from a single sample in a study of T-cell reconstitution after alpha-beta-depleted transplantation in children. Each CDR3 protein gets one entry after TCRdb re-called the PCR reads with MiXCR. This table has about 580,000 distinct CDR3 sequences, 20% to 25% appearing once. Sequencing was performed on PBMCs, mostly from graft donor cells, taken 360 days after TCRalphabeta/CD19-depleted stem cell transplant. These receptors were obtained from a boy under three years old who had a stem cell transplant for acute myeloid leukemia, so the T cells may come from the graft donor. Both conserved end residues are part of each CDR3. Each record gives: V gene, clone size, D gene, J gene, CDR3 protein, CDR3 DNA. D genes are given only for firm matches. Rows give clone size only sometimes, using once, few, many, or a class for an expanded clone.

v_call: TRBV6-1
clone_size: NA
d_call: NA
j_call: TRBJ2-5
cdr3_aa: CASRRGHQETQYF
cdr3_nt: TGTGCCAGTAGACGGGGCCACCAAGAGACCCAGTACTTC

v_call: TRBV2
clone_size: many
d_call: NA
j_call: TRBJ2-1
cdr3_aa: CASSQQWRPDFEQFF
cdr3_nt: TGTGCCAGCAGTCAGCAGTGGCGACCAGACTTTGAGCAGTTCTTC

v_call: TRBV29-1
clone_size: NA
d_call: TRBD1
j_call: TRBJ1-4
cdr3_aa: CSACRGTNEKLFF
cdr3_nt: TGCAGCGCCTGCAGGGGGACGAATGAAAAACTGTTTTTT

v_call: TRBV10-3
clone_size: NA
d_call: TRBD1
j_call: TRBJ2-5
cdr3_aa: CAISEGDRGQTQYF
cdr3_nt: TGTGCCATCAGTGAAGGGGACAGGGGCCAGACCCAGTACTTC

v_call: TRBV12-3/TRBV12-4
clone_size: many
d_call: TRBD1
j_call: TRBJ2-5
cdr3_aa: CASTPWGTGSQETQYF
cdr3_nt: TGTGCCAGCACCCCCTGGGGGACAGGGAGTCAGGAGACCCAGTACTTC

v_call: TRBV7-2
clone_size: NA
d_call: NA
j_call: TRBJ1-2
cdr3_aa: CASSFEGRRFGYTF
cdr3_nt: TGTGCCAGCAGCTTCGAGGGGCGAAGGTTTGGCTACACCTTC

v_call: TRBV6-2/TRBV6-3
clone_size: few
d_call: NA
j_call: TRBJ2-7
cdr3_aa: CASGRSGEQYF
cdr3_nt: TGTGCCAGCGGTCGGTCAGGCGAGCAGTACTTC

v_call: TRBV10-2
clone_size: NA
d_call: NA
j_call: TRBJ1-2
cdr3_aa: CASSRDGLNYGYTF
cdr3_nt: TGCGCCAGCAGTCGGGACGGACTTAACTATGGCTACACCTTC

v_call: TRBV20-1
clone_size: NA
d_call: TRBD2
j_call: TRBJ2-3
cdr3_aa: CSARPSGVPRHTQYF
cdr3_nt: TGCAGTGCCAGACCTAGCGGGGTGCCTAGGCATACGCAGTATTTT

v_call: TRBV6-6
clone_size: many
d_call: NA
j_call: TRBJ2-1
cdr3_aa: CASSYGGYEQFF
cdr3_nt: TGTGCCAGCAGTTACGGGGGGTATGAGCAGTTCTTC

v_call: TRBV20-1
clone_size: many
d_call: TRBD1
j_call: TRBJ2-3
cdr3_aa: CSAWALPGQGSADTQYF
cdr3_nt: TGCAGTGCGTGGGCCCTACCGGGACAGGGGTCCGCAGATACGCAGTATTTT